The sequence of this T cell receptor (beta chain) was determined in a study of response to subunit inactivated influenza vaccine. Study-level findings and limits: Only a handful of new T cells, the authors suggested, are recruited with each seasonal influenza vaccination.

The CDR3 sequence is 16 residues long. With V trimmed by 3 bases and J by 0 bases, 8 bases remained unmatched. In germline, CDR1 is SGHTA, CDR2 FQGNSA. TCRdb ran MiXCR on the RT-PCR reads and lists one entry per CDR3 protein. The data show approximately 700,000 distinct CDR3 sequences, approximately 15% seen once. This clonotype was detected only a few times. Its antigen is unidentified. This receptor was identified in a man aged 45-60 years who received an inactivated influenza vaccine. The genes are TRBV7-2 and TRBJ2-7; 7 positions match TRBD2. Sequencing was performed on PBMCs from blood, taken around two weeks before vaccination. Here the CDR3 DNA reads TGTGCCAGCAGCTTTACTAGCGCTTATAGCTCCTACGAGCAGTACTTC. Translation gives CASSFTSAYSSYEQYF.